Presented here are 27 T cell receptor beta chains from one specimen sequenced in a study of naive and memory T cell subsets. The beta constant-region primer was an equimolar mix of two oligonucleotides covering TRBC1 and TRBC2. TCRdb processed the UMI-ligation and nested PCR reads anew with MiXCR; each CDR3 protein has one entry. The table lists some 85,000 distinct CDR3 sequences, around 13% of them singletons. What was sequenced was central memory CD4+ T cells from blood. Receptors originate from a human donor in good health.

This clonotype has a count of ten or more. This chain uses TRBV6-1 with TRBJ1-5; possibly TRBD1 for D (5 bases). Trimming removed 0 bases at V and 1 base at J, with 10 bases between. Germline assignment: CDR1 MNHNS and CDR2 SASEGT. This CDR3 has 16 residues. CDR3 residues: CASSEAAGSSNQPQHF. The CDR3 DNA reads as TGTGCCAGCAGTGAAGCTGCAGGGAGCAGCAATCAGCCCCAGCATTTT.

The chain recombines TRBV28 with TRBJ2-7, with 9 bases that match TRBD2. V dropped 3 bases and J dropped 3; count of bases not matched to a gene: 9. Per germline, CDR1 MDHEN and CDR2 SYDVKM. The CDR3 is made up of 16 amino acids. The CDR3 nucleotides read TGTGCCAGCAGTTTGCCATTCGCTAGCGGGGTCTACGAGCAGTACTTC. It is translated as CASSLPFASGVYEQYF.

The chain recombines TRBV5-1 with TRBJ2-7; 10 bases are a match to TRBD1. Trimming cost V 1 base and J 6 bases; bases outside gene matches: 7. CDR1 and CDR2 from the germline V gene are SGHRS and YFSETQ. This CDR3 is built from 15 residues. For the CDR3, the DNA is TGCGCCAGCAGCTTGACTCCCGGGACAGGGGTCGAGCAGTACTTC. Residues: CASSLTPGTGVEQYF.

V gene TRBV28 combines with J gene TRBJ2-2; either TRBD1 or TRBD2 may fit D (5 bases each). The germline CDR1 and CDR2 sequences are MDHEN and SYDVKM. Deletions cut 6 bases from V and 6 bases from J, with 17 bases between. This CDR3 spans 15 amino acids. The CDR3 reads CASSPGGRMAGELFF. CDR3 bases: TGTGCCAGCAGCCCTGGGGGTAGAATGGCCGGGGAGCTGTTTTTT.

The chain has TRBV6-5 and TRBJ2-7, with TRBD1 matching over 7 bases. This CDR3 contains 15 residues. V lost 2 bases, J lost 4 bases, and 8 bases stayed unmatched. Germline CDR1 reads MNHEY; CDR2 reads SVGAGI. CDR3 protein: CASSYTGQVGYEQYF. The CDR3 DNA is TGTGCCAGCAGTTACACAGGACAGGTCGGTTACGAGCAGTACTTC.

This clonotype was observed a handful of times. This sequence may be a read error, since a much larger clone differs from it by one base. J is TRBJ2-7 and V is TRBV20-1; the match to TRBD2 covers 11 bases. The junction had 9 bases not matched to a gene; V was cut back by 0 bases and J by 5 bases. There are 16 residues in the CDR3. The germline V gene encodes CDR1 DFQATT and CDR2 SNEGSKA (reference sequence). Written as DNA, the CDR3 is TGCAGTGCTAGAGATCCCATCTCGACTAGCGGGGACGAGCAGTACTTC. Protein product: CSARDPISTSGDEQYF.

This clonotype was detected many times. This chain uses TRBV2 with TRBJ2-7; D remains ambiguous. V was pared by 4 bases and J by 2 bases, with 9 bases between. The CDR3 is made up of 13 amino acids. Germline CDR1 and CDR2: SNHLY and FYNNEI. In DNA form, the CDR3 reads TGTGCCAGCAGTGCACTAAGCACCTACGAGCAGTACTTC. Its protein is CASSALSTYEQYF.

DNA of the CDR3: TGTGCCAGCAGCCAACGGGGAGGGATTTACAATGAGCAGTTCTTC. It is translated as CASSQRGGIYNEQFF. The chain is built from TRBV14 and TRBJ2-1; TRBD2 matches at 7 bases. J was trimmed by 4 bases and V by 2 bases; bases with no gene match: 5. The V gene's germline CDR1 is SGHDN and CDR2 FVKESK. The CDR3 runs to 15 residues.

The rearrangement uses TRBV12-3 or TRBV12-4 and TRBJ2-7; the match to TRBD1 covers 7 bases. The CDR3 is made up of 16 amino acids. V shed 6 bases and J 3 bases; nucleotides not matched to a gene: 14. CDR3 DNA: TGTGCCAGCAGCCCGACAGGGTGGGTCGGTCTCTACGAGCAGTACTTC. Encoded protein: CASSPTGWVGLYEQYF.

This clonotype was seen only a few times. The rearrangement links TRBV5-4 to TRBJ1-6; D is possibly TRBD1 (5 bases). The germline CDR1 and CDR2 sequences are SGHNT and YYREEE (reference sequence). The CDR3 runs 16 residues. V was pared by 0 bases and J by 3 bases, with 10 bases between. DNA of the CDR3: TGTGCCAGCAGCTTGGGGGGGGGGATCTATAATTCACCCCTCCACTTT. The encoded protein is CASSLGGGIYNSPLHF.

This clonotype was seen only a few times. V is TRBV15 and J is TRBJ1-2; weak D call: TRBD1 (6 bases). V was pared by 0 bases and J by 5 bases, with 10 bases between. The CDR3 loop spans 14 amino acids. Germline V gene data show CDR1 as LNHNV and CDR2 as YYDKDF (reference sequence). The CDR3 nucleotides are TGTGCCACCAGCAGAGATGTGGGGGCGTATGGCTACACCTTC. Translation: CATSRDVGAYGYTF.

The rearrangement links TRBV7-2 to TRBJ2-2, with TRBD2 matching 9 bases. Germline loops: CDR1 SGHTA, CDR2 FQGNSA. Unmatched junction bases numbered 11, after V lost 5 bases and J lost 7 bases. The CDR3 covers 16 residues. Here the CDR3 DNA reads TGTGCCAGCAGCCCTCGGAGCGGGAGGTGGGGCGGGGAGCTGTTTTTT. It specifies CASSPRSGRWGGELFF.

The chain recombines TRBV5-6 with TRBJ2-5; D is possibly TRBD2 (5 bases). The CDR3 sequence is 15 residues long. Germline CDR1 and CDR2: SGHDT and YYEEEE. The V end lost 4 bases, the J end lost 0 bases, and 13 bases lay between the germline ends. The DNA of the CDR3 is TGTGCCAGCAGCCCCACAGACGGGAACCAAGAGACCCAGTACTTC. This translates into CASSPTDGNQETQYF.

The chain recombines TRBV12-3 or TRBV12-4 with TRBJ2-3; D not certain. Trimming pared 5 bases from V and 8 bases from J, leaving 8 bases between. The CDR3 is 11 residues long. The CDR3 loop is CASSPRVTQYF. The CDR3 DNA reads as TGTGCCAGCAGTCCCCGGGTTACGCAGTATTTT.

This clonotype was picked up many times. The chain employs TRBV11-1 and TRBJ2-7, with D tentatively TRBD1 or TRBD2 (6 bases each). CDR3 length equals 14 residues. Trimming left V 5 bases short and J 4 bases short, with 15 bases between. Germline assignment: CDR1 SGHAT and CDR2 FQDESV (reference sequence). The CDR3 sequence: CASSRGTLQYEQYF. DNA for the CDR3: TGTGCCAGCAGCCGGGGGACACTTCAGTACGAGCAGTACTTC.

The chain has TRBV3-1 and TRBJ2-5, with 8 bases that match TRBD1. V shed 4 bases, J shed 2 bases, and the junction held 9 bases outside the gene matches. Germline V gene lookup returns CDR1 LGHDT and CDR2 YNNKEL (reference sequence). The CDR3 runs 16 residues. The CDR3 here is CASSRGQASPQETQYF. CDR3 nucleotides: TGTGCCAGCAGCCGGGGACAGGCCTCGCCACAAGAGACCCAGTACTTC.

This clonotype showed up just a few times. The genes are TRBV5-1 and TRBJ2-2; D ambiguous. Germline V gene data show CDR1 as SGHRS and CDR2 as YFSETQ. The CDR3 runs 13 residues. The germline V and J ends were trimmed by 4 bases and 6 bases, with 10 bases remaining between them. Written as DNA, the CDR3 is TGCGCCAGCAGCATGACCGAGGCCGGGGAGCTGTTTTTT. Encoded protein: CASSMTEAGELFF.

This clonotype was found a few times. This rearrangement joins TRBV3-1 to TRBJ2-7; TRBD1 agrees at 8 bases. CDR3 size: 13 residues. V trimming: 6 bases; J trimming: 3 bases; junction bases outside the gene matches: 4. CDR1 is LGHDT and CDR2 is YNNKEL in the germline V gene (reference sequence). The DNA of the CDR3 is TGTGCCAGCAGGGGACAGGAAAACTACGAGCAGTACTTC. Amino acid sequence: CASRGQENYEQYF.

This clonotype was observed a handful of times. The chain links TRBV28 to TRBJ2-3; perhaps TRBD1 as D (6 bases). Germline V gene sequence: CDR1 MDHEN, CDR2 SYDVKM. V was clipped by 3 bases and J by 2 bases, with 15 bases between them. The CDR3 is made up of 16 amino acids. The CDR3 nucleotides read TGTGCCAGCAGTTTTGTAGGGACAACCCTCACAGATACGCAGTATTTT. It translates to CASSFVGTTLTDTQYF.

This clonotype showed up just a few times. The CDR3 nucleotides are TGTGCCAGCAGTTCGGGGAGGGTCTTGGCCGGGGAACTGTTTTTT. Its protein product is CASSSGRVLAGELFF. The chain carries TRBV6-1 and TRBJ1-4; D is unresolved. Trimming pared 5 bases from V and 12 bases from J, leaving 22 bases between. Per germline, CDR1 MNHNS and CDR2 SASEGT. The CDR3 loop spans 15 amino acids.

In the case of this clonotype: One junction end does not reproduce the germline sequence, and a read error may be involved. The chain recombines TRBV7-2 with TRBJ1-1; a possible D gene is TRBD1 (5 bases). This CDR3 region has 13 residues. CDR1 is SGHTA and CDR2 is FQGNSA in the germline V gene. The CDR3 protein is CVSSLFRDTEAFF. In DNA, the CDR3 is TGTGTCAGCAGCTTATTCAGGGACACTGAAGCTTTCTTT. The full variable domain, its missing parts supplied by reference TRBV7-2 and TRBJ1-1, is GAGVSQSPSNKVTEKGKDVELRCDPISGHTALYWYRQSLGQGLEFLIYFQGNSAPDKSGLPSDRFSAERTGGSVSTLTIQRTQQEDSAVYLCVSSLFRDTEAFFGQGTRLTVV.

For the CDR3, the DNA is TGTGCCAGCAGTTTTGACGGGAGAGGATCGAATGAGCAGTTCTTC. This codes for CASSFDGRGSNEQFF. V usage is TRBV12-3 or TRBV12-4 and J usage is TRBJ2-1; perhaps TRBD2 as D (6 bases). Deletions cut 3 bases from V and 7 bases from J, with 16 bases between. CDR3 size: 15 residues.

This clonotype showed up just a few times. CDR3 protein: CASSDGTGDNEQFF. The CDR3 DNA reads TGTGCCAGCTCAGACGGGACAGGGGACAATGAGCAGTTCTTC. V and J are TRBV18 and TRBJ2-1; 10 bases are shared with TRBD1. This CDR3 comprises 14 residues. Per the germline V gene, CDR1 is KGHSH and CDR2 is LQKENI. The trim removed 5 bases at V and 5 bases at J, leaving 3 bases unmatched.

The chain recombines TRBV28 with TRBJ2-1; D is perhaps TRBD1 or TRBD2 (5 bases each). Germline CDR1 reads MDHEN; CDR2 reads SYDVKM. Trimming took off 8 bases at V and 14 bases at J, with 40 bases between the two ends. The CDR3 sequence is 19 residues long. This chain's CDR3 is CASFPLRVGAGLDGLGEFF. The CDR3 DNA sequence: TGTGCCAGCTTCCCCCTCAGGGTCGGGGCCGGGCTAGATGGGTTGGGTGAGTTCTTC.

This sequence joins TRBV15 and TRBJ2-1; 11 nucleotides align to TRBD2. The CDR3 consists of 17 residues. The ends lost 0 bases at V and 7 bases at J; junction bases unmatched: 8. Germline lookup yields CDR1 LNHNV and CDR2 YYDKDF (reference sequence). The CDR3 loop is CATSRDVIAGGENEQFF. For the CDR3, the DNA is TGTGCCACCAGCAGAGACGTGATAGCGGGAGGGGAGAATGAGCAGTTCTTC.

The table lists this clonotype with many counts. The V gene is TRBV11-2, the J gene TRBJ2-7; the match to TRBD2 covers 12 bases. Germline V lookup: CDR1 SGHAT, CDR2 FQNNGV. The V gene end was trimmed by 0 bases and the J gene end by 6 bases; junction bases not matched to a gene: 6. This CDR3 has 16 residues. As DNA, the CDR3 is TGTGCCAGCAGCTTAGAGGTACTAGCGGGAGGCCTCGAGCAGTACTTC. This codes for CASSLEVLAGGLEQYF. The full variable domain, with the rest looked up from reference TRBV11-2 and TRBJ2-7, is EAGVAQSPRYKIIEKRQSVAFWCNPISGHATLYWYQQILGQGPKLLIQFQNNGVVDDSQLPKDRFSAERLKGVDSTLKIQPAKLEDSAVYLCASSLEVLAGGLEQYFGPGTRLTVT.

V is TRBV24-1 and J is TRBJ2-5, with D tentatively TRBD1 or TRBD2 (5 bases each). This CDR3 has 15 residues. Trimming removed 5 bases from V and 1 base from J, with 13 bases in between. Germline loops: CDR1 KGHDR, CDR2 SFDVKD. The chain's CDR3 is CATSARGAGQETQYF. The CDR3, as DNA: TGTGCCACCAGTGCCAGAGGGGCAGGCCAAGAGACCCAGTACTTC.